This TCR beta chain appears in the sequencing data of a study of vaccination and CD4 T cells after COVID-19. Study background: Cultures serving as controls received a peptide pool (CEFX or HIV-1 Nef) or no peptide.

This clonotype has only a few counts. Its matching antigen is unknown. The study sequenced cultured CD4+ T cell DNA using the Oncomine TCR Beta short-read assay. TCRdb reprocessed the PCR reads via MiXCR and lists one record per CDR3 protein. The sample records around 19,000 distinct CDR3 sequences, under 55% being singletons. The treatment is: approximately 9-day PBMC culture with coronavirus spike peptide pools or control peptides (ViraFEST assay). The CDR3 has 13 residues. Germline assignment: CDR1 MGHDK and CDR2 SYGVNS. With 4 bases removed from V and 3 bases from J, the gap between germline ends came to 9 bases.

The receptor's source is a human donor who had recovered from COVID-19. The J gene is TRBJ1-1, the V gene TRBV25-1; D is unresolved. The sample was CD4+ T cells from blood, cultured in vitro, taken before SARS-CoV-2 vaccination. The CDR3: CASSANVDTEAFF. Written as DNA, the CDR3 is TGTGCCAGCAGTGCGAATGTAGACACTGAAGCTTTCTTT.